This entry is about one TCR beta chain. What it binds is not known. This sample is part of a study of CXCR3-negative and CXCR3-positive naive CD8 T cells. Notes on the study in general: Naive subsets had comparable surface CD5; TCR strength was inferred from TRB CDR3 properties.

5' RACE that incorporated UMI labels was used to prepare the TRB cDNA libraries. TCRdb reprocessed the 5' RACE reads and keeps a single row for each CDR3 protein, giving no DNA. This sample's clone table lists tens of thousands of distinct CDR3 sequences. This CDR3 is 18 amino acids long. The source material was naive CXCR3- CD8+ T cells from blood. This sample's subset: CD45RO-CCR7+CD27+CD95- naive CD8+ T cells lacking CXCR3 (TNR3-). The sequence was obtained from a human donor in good health. Some clones in this sample may be carry-over from other donors' samples. This chain uses TRBV23-1 with TRBJ2-2; no DNA is available, so the TRBD2 call from TCRdb remains unchecked. TRBV23-1 is an open reading frame, and its role is uncertain. This CDR3 is CASSQLPSGGPNTGELFF.